The present entry profiles one T cell receptor (beta chain) with its context. The antigen is undetermined. UMI labels and 5' RACE were used to prepare the TRB cDNA libraries. TCRdb re-called the 5' RACE reads; every CDR3 protein appears as one record, without DNA. This sample's table has some 67,000 distinct CDR3 sequences. Germline V CDR1 and CDR2: SQVTM, ANQGSEA. The CDR3 covers 14 residues. This sample is part of a study of CXCR3-negative and CXCR3-positive naive CD8 T cells. Triplicate sorts of some 300,000 cells per CD8+ subset. Cells that were CD45RO-CCR7+CD27+CD95- constituted naive CD8+ T cells. Overall study findings and caveats: PBMCs showed partially decreased CXCR3 expression after cryopreservation, and most assays used fresh PBMCs. Researchers reported similar TRBV-TRBJ usage in naive CXCR3-negative and CXCR3-positive cells, though memory differed.

The genes are TRBV29-1 and TRBJ2-7; lacking DNA, the TRBD1 call made by TCRdb goes unchecked. The receptor comes from a human donor in good health. Some clones in this sample may be carry-over from other donors' samples. Sequencing was carried out using naive CXCR3- CD8+ T cells from blood. Subset denoted: CD45RO-CCR7+CD27+CD95- naive CD8+ T cells lacking CXCR3 (TNR3-). The CDR3 reads CSGVLPDRTYEQYF.